The 2 T cell receptor beta chains reported below all come from one sample, sequenced in a study of blood T cell repertoires in COVID-19 (dated by TCRdb to the early 2020s). Library preparation employed the immunoSEQ multiplex PCR assay. What TCRdb holds here is the immuneACCESS table cut down to in-frame rearrangements. Part of the clones is not present; checked against another copy, under half of the missing clones reflect an unresolved V gene, and the others are unexplained. Here the sample has about 82,000 clones; over 80% occur a single time. Approximately 20% of the sample lies in the top ten. Input material: peripheral blood. These receptors originate from a man older than 75 with active or convalescent COVID-19.

This chain connects TRBV2 to TRBJ2-3; 11 nucleotides align to TRBD2. Trimming took 6 bases from V and 2 from J; bases not matched to a gene: 10. The germline V gene has CDR1 SNHLY and CDR2 FYNNEI. The CDR3 length is 17 residues. The CDR3 DNA reads TGTGCCAGCAGCCTTCCACTAGCGGGGGCCGACACAGATACGCAGTATTTT. This codes for CASSLPLAGADTDTQYF. Drawing the rest from reference TRBV2 and TRBJ2-3, the complete variable domain is EPEVTQTPSHQVTQMGQEVILRCVPISNHLYFYWYRQILGQKVEFLVSFYNNEISEKSEIFDDQFSVERPDGSNFTLKIRSTKLEDSAMYFCASSLPLAGADTDTQYFGPGTRLTVL.

The chain employs TRBV5-1 and TRBJ2-3; TRBD2 matches at 7 bases. The CDR3 has 15 amino acids. Germline CDR1 is SGHRS and CDR2 is YFSETQ. Trimming cost V 2 bases and J 6 bases; bases outside gene matches: 9. The CDR3 nucleotides are TGCGCCAGCAGCTTAGAGAGCGGGAAAGGTGATACGCAGTATTTT. This gives the protein CASSLESGKGDTQYF.